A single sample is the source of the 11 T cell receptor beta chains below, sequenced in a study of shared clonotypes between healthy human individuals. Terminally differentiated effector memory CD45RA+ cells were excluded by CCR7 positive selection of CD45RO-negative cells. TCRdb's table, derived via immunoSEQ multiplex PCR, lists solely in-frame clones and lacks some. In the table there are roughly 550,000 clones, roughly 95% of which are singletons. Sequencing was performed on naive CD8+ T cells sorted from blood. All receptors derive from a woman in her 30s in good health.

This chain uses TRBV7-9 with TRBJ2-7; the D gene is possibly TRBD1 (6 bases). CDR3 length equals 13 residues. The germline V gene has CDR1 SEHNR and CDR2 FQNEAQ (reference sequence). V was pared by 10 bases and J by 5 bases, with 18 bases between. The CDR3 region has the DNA TGTGCCATCCAGGGGCTAGGGGTCCACGAGCAGTACTTC. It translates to CAIQGLGVHEQYF.

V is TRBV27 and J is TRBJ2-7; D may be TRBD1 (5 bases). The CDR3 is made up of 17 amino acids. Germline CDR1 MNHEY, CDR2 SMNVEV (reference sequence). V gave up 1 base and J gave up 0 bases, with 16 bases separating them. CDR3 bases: TGTGCCAGCAGTTTATATTGGACCCAGGGAAACTCCTACGAGCAGTACTTC. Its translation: CASSLYWTQGNSYEQYF.

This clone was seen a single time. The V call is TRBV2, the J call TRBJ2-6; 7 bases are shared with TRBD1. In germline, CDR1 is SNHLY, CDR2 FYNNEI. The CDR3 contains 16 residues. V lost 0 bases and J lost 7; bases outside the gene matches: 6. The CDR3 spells CASSEAQGPGANVLTF. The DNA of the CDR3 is TGTGCCAGCAGTGAAGCACAGGGGCCCGGAGCCAACGTCCTGACTTTC.

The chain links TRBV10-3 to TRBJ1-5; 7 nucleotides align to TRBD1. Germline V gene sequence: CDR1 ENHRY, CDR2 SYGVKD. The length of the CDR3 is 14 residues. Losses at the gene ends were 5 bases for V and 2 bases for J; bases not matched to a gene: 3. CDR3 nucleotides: TGTGCCATCAGTCCCGGACAGGGCAATCAGCCCCAGCATTTT. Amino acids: CAISPGQGNQPQHF.

CDR3 coding DNA: TGTGCCAGCAGTGAGGCTAGTGGGAACGAGCAGTACTTC. As protein: CASSEASGNEQYF. The V and J genes are TRBV2 and TRBJ2-7; D uncertain. Germline lookup yields CDR1 SNHLY and CDR2 FYNNEI. V shed 3 bases and J shed 5 bases, with 11 bases lying between them. This CDR3 is 13 amino acids long.

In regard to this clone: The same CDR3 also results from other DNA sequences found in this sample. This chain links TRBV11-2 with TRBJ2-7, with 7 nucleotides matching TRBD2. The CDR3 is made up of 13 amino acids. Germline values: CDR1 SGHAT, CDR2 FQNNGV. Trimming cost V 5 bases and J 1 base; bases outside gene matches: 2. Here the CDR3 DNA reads TGTGCCAGCAGCCTCGGGGGGTCCTACGAGCAGTACTTC. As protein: CASSLGGSYEQYF.

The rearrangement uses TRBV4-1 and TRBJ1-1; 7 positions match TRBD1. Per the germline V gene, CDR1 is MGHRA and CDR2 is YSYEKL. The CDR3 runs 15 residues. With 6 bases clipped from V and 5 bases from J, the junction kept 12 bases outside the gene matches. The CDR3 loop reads CASRLTGTARTEAFF. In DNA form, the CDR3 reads TGCGCCAGCAGACTCACCGGGACAGCGAGGACTGAAGCTTTCTTT.

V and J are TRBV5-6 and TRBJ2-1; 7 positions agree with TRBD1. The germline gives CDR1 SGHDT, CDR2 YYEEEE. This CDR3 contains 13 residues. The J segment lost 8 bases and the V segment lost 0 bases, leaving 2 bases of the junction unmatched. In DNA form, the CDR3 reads TGTGCCAGCAGCTTGGACAGGGGCTATGAGCAGTTCTTC. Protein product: CASSLDRGYEQFF.

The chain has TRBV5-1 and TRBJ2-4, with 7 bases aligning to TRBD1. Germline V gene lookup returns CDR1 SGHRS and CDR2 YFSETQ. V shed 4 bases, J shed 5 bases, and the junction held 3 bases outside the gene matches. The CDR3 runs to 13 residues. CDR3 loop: CASSGDSENIQYF. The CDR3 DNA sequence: TGCGCCAGCAGCGGGGACAGCGAAAACATTCAGTACTTC. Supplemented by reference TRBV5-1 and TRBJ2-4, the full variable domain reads KAGVTQTPRYLIKTRGQQVTLSCSPISGHRSVSWYQQTPGQGLQFLFEYFSETQRNKGNFPGRFSGRQFSNSRSEMNVSTLELGDSALYLCASSGDSENIQYFGAGTRLSVL.

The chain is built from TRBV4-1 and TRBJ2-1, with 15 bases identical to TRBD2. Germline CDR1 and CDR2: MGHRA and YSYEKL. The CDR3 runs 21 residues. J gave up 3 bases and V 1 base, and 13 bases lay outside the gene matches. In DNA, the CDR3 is TGCGCCAGCAGCCAAGGGACGACCGGGACTAGCGGGAGGAGGGGCTACAATGAGCAGTTCTTC. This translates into CASSQGTTGTSGRRGYNEQFF.

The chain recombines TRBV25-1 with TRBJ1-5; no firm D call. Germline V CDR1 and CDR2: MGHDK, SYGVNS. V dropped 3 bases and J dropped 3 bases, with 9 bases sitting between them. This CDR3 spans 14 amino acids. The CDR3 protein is CASSELGDNQPQHF. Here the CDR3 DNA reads TGTGCCAGCAGTGAGCTGGGAGACAATCAGCCCCAGCATTTT.